Below are 7 T cell receptor beta chains sequenced from a single sample in a study of T cells of healthy individuals. TCRdb recomputed calls from the 5' RACE reads with MiXCR, one row per CDR3 protein. The sample holds around 100,000 distinct CDR3 sequences, roughly 18% seen once. These receptors came from a human donor in good health.

This clonotype showed up just a few times. The rearrangement joins TRBV29-1 to TRBJ2-5, with D tentatively TRBD2 (5 bases). The CDR3 consists of 15 residues. Germline-derived CDR1 and CDR2 are SQVTM and ANQGSEA. Trimming removed 5 bases from V and 2 bases from J, with 18 bases in between. The CDR3: CSVRTSMRRQETQYF. CDR3 sequence (DNA): TGCAGCGTTCGAACTAGTATGAGACGACAAGAGACCCAGTACTTC.

The V call is TRBV20-1, the J call TRBJ1-1; D remains unclear. CDR3 length: 11 amino acids. The V and J ends lost 3 bases and 5 bases respectively, with 7 bases between them. The germline V gene encodes CDR1 DFQATT and CDR2 SNEGSKA (reference sequence). The DNA of the CDR3 is TGCAGTGCTAGGTGGAGAACTGAAGCTTTCTTT. This sequence encodes CSARWRTEAFF.

The chain uses TRBV7-2 and TRBJ1-3, with D unresolved. There are 18 residues in the CDR3. Germline V lookup: CDR1 SGHTA, CDR2 FQGNSA. Trimming left V 2 bases short and J 0 bases short, with 17 bases between. This CDR3 is CASSLSSGGLSSGNTIYF. CDR3 bases: TGTGCCAGCAGCTTAAGCTCAGGCGGGCTTAGCTCTGGAAACACCATATATTTT.

Notes on this clonotype: The germline gene is not matched at one end of the junction; a read error may be the cause. The chain uses TRBV25-1 and TRBJ2-5; maybe TRBD1 (6 bases). There are 14 residues in the CDR3. Germline lookup yields CDR1 MGHDK and CDR2 SYGVNS. Here the CDR3 reads CASSLQGAQGTQYF. As DNA, the CDR3 is TGTGCCAGCAGTTTACAGGGTGCTCAAGGGACCCAGTACTTC.

The chain links TRBV7-2 to TRBJ2-5; 11 bases fit TRBD2. The CDR3 totals 14 residues. The V gene's germline CDR1 is SGHTA and CDR2 FQGNSA. The J segment lost 4 bases and the V segment lost 5 bases, leaving 3 bases of the junction unmatched. In DNA form, the CDR3 reads TGTGCCAGCAGCCCCGGACTAGCGGGAGAGACCCAGTACTTC. Translating gives CASSPGLAGETQYF.

Only a few counts were recorded for this clonotype. The rearrangement joins TRBV12-3 or TRBV12-4 to TRBJ2-2; the D is unclear. The CDR3 is made up of 14 amino acids. Between the trimmed V and J ends, which lost 7 bases and 3 bases, there was a span of 12 bases. The CDR3 protein is CASIGLADTGELFF. The CDR3, as DNA: TGTGCCAGCATCGGTCTCGCCGACACCGGGGAGCTGTTTTTT.

In its sample, this clonotype was seen a few times. This chain connects TRBV7-9 to TRBJ1-1; D uncertain. CDR1 and CDR2 (germline): SEHNR, FQNEAQ (reference sequence). The CDR3 loop spans 14 amino acids. Trimming cost V 1 base and J 5 bases, with 11 bases left between them. CDR3 nucleotide sequence: TGTGCCAGCAGCTTAGAGGGCCGGTGGACTGAAGCTTTCTTT. Translated, it gives CASSLEGRWTEAFF.